This entry describes one T cell receptor (beta chain). This entry is derived from a study of blood T cell repertoires in COVID-19. Assay used: immunoSEQ multiplex PCR; TCRdb lists only in-frame clones, some missing. The table shows a few hundred thousand clones, with around 90% occurring only once. Participants reported their clinical history, and cohort assignment relied on those reports. The CDR3 contains 19 residues. The V gene's germline CDR1 is SGHRS and CDR2 YFSETQ. V lost 4 bases and J 8 bases, leaving 33 bases between the germline ends. The chain employs TRBV5-1 and TRBJ1-2; tentatively, D is TRBD1 (5 bases). Sequencing was performed on PBMCs or T cells enriched from blood (not recorded which). The sequence was collected from a woman under 40 who had recovered from COVID-19. The CDR3 DNA follows: TGCGCCAGCAGCCCTGCGGGGTTAACAGACGGAAGGGGAAATCTGGGCTACACCTTC. Amino acid sequence: CASSPAGLTDGRGNLGYTF.